This T cell receptor (beta chain) was identified during a study of blood T cell repertoires in COVID-19. As for the study in general: Sites in the United States, Italy and Spain provided acute and convalescent COVID-19 samples.

V shed 0 bases and J 6 bases; nucleotides not matched to a gene: 6. The CDR3 spans 15 residues. Germline V CDR1 and CDR2: SGHTA, FQGNSA. Using immunoSEQ multiplex PCR, the repertoire was profiled, and TCRdb retains in-frame clones only, with some absent. The sample yields tens of thousands of clones, about 90% seen once. The Seattle patients joined while their infection was active and were tracked longitudinally afterward. Sequencing was done on a sample of peripheral blood. The receptor comes from a man aged 45 to 65 with COVID-19, enrolled during active disease. This chain joins TRBV7-2 and TRBJ2-7; TRBD1 matches at 9 bases. The CDR3 sequence is CASSLATGGGLEQYF. CDR3 DNA: TGTGCCAGCAGCTTAGCGACAGGGGGGGGTCTCGAGCAGTACTTC.